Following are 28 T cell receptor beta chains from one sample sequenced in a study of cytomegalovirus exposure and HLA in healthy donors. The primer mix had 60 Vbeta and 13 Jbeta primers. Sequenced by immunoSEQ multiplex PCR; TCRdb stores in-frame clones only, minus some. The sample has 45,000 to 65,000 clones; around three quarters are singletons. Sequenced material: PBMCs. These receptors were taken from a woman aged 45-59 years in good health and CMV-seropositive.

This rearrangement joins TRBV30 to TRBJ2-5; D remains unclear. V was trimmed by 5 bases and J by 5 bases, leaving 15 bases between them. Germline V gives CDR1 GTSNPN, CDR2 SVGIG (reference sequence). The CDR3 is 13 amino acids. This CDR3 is CAWSPQVRETQYF. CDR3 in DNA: TGTGCCTGGTCACCGCAGGTCCGGGAGACCCAGTACTTC. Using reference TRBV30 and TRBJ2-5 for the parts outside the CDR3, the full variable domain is SQTIHQWPATLVQPVGSPLSLECTVEGTSNPNLYWYRQAAGRGLQLLFYSVGIGQISSEVPQNLSASRPQDRQFILSSKKLLLSDSGFYLCAWSPQVRETQYFGPGTRLLVL.

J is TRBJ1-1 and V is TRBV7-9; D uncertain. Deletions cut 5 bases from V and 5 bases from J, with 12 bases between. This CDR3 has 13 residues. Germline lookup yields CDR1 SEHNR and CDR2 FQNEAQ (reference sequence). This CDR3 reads CASSRGGGTEAFF. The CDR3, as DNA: TGTGCCAGCAGCCGAGGAGGAGGGACTGAAGCTTTCTTT.

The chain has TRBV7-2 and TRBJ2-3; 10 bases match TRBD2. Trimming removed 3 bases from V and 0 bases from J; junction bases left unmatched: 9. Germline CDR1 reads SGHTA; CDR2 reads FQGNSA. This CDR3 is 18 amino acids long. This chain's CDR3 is CASSFLALAGGSTDTQYF. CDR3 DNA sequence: TGTGCCAGCAGCTTTCTCGCTTTAGCGGGGGGTAGCACAGATACGCAGTATTTT. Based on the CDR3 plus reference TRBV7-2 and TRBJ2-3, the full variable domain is GAGVSQSPSNKVTEKGKDVELRCDPISGHTALYWYRQSLGQGLEFLIYFQGNSAPDKSGLPSDRFSAERTGGSVSTLTIQRTQQEDSAVYLCASSFLALAGGSTDTQYFGPGTRLTVL.

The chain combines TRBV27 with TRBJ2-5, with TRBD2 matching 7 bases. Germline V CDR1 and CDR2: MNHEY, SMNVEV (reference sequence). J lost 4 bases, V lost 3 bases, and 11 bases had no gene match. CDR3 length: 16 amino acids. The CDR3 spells CASSLASGMTGETQYF. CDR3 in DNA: TGTGCCAGCAGTTTGGCTAGCGGCATGACGGGAGAGACCCAGTACTTC.

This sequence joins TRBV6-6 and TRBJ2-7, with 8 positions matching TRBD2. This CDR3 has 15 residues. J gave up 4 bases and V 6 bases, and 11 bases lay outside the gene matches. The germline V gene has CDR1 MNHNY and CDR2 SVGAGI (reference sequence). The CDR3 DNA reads TGTGCCAGCAGCCGCCTCGGGGCGGGGGGTTACGAGCAGTACTTC. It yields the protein CASSRLGAGGYEQYF.

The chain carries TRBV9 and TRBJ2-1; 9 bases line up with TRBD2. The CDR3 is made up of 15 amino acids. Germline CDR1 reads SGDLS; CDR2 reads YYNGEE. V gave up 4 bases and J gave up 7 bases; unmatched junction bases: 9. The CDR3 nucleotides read TGTGCCAGCAGCCCCCGGGAGAGCGGGGGGAATGAGCAGTTCTTC. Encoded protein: CASSPRESGGNEQFF. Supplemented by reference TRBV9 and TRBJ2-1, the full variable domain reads DSGVTQTPKHLITATGQRVTLRCSPRSGDLSVYWYQQSLDQGLQFLIQYYNGEERAKGNILERFSAQQFPDLHSELNLSSLELGDSALYFCASSPRESGGNEQFFGPGTRLTVL.

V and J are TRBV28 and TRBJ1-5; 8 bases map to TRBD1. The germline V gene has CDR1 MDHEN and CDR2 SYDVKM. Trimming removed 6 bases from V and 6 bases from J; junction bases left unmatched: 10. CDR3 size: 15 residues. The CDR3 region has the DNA TGTGCCAGCAGCCCACAGACAGGGGTTTTTCAGCCCCAGCATTTT. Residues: CASSPQTGVFQPQHF.

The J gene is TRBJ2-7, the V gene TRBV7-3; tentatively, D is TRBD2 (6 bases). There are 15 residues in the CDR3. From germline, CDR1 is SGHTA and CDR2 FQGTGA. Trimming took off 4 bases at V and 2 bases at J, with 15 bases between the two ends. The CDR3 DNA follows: TGTGCCAGCAGCTCCCTTGCGCGGGACCCCTACGAGCAGTACTTC. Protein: CASSSLARDPYEQYF.

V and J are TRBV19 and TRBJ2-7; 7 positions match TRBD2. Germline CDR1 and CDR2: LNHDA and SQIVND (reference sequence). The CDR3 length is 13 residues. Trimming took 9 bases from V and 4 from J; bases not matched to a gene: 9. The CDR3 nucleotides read TGTGCCAGCTCAAGACGGCGGGGGTACGAGCAGTACTTC. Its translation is CASSRRRGYEQYF.

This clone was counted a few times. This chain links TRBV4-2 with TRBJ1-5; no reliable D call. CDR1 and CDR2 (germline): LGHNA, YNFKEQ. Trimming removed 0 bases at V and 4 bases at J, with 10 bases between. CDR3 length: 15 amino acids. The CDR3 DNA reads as TGTGCCAGCAGCCAAGATTGGCGCGGGAATCAGCCCCAGCATTTT. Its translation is CASSQDWRGNQPQHF.

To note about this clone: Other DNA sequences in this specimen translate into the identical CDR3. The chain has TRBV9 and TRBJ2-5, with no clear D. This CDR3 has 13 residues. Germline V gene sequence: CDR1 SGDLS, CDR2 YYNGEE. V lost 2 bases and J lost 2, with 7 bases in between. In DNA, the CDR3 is TGTGCCAGCAGCGTGGCTAGTCAAGAGACCCAGTACTTC. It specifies CASSVASQETQYF.

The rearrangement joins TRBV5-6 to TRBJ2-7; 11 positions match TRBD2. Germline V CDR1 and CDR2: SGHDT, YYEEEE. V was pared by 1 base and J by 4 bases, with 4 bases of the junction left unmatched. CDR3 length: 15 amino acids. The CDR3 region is CASSLLAGGSYEQYF. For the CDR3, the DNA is TGTGCCAGCAGCTTGCTAGCGGGAGGATCTTACGAGCAGTACTTC.

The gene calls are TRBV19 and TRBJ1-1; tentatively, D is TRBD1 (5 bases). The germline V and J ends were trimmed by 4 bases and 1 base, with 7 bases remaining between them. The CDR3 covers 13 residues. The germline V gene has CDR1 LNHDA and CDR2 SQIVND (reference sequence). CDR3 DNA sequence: TGTGCCAGTAGTAGACAGCGGAACACTGAAGCTTTCTTT. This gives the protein CASSRQRNTEAFF.

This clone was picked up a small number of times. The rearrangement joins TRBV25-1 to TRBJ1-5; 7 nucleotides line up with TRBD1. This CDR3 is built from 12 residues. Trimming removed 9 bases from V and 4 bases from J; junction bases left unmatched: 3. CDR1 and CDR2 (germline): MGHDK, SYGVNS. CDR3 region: CASRQGNQPQHF. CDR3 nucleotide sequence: TGTGCCAGTAGACAGGGAAATCAGCCCCAGCATTTT. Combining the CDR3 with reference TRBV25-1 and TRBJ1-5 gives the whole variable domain EADIYQTPRYLVIGTGKKITLECSQTMGHDKMYWYQQDPGMELHLIHYSYGVNSTEKGDLSSESTVSRIRTEHFPLTLESARPSHTSQYLCASRQGNQPQHFGDGTRLSIL.

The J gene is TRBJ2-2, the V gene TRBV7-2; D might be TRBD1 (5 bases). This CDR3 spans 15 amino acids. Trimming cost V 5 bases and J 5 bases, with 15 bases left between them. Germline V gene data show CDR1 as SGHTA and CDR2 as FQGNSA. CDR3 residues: CASSRLRQPTGELFF. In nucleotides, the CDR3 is TGTGCCAGCAGCCGTCTGAGACAGCCGACCGGGGAGCTGTTTTTT.

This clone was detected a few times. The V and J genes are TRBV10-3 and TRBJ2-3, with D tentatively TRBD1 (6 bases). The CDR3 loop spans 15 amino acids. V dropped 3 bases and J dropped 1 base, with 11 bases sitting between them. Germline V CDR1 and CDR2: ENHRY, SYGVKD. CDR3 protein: CAISDVGAGTDTQYF. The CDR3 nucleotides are TGTGCCATCAGTGACGTGGGGGCGGGCACAGATACGCAGTATTTT.

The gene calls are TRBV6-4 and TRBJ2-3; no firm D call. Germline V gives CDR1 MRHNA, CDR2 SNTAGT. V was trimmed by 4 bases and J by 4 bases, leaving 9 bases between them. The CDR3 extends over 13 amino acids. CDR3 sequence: CASSVQLSDTQYF. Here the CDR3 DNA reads TGTGCCAGCAGTGTACAGCTTTCAGATACGCAGTATTTT.

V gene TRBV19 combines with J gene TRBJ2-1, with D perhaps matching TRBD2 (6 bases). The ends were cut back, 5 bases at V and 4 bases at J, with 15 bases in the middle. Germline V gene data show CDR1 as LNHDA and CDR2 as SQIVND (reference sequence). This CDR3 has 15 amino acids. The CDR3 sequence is CASSGRGGQYNEQFF. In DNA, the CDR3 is TGTGCCAGTAGTGGGCGGGGAGGCCAATACAATGAGCAGTTCTTC.

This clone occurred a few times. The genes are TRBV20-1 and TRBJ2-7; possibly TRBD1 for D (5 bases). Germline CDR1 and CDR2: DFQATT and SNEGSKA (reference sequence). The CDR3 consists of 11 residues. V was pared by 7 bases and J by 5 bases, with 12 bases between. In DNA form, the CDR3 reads TGCAGTGGAATCAGGGTCCACGAGCAGTACTTC. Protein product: CSGIRVHEQYF.

The CDR3 region is CSVDRVGYTF. The CDR3 DNA reads as TGCAGCGTCGATCGCGTTGGCTACACCTTC. This sequence joins TRBV29-1 and TRBJ1-2, with unresolved D. Trimming took off 6 bases at V and 7 bases at J, with 9 bases between the two ends. The CDR3 is made up of 10 amino acids. CDR1 and CDR2 (germline): SQVTM, ANQGSEA.

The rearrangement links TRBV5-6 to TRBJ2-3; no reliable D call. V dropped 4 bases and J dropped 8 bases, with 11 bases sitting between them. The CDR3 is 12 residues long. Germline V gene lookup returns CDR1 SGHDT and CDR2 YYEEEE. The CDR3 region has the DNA TGTGCCAGCAGCAAACCCGGGTCTACGCAGTATTTT. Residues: CASSKPGSTQYF.

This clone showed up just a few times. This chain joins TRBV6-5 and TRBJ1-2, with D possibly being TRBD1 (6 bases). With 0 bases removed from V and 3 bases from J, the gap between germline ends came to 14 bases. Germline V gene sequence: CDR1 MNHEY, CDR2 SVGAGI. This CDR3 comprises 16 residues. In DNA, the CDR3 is TGTGCCAGCAGTTACTCGATTCTTCCAGGGGACTATGGCTACACCTTC. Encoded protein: CASSYSILPGDYGYTF.

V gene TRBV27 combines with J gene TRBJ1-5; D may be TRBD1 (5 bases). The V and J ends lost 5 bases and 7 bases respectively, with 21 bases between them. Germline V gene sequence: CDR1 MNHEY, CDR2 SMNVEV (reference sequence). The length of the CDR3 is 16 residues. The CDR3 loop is CASSRGVPGGSQPQHF. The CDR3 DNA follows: TGTGCCAGCAGTCGGGGGGTCCCGGGGGGGTCACAGCCCCAGCATTTT.

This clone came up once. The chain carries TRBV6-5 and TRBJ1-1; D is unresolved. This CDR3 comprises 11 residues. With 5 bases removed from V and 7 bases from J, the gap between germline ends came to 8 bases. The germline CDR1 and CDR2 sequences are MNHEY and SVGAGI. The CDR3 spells CASSGTGEAFF. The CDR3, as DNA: TGTGCCAGCAGTGGAACGGGTGAAGCTTTCTTT.

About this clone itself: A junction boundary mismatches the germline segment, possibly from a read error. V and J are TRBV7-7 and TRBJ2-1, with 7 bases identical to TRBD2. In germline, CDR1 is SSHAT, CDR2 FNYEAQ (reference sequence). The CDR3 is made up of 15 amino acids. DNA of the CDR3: TGTGCTAGCAGCTTAGGCTGGGGGGGAAACAATGAGCAGTTCTTC. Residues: CASSLGWGGNNEQFF.

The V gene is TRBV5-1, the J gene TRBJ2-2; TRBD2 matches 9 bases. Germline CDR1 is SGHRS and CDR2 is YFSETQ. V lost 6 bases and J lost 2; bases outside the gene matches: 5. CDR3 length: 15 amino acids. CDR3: CASIGTSSNTGELFF. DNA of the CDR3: TGCGCCAGCATTGGGACTAGCTCAAACACCGGGGAGCTGTTTTTT. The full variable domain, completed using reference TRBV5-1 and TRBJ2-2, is KAGVTQTPRYLIKTRGQQVTLSCSPISGHRSVSWYQQTPGQGLQFLFEYFSETQRNKGNFPGRFSGRQFSNSRSEMNVSTLELGDSALYLCASIGTSSNTGELFFGEGSRLTVL.

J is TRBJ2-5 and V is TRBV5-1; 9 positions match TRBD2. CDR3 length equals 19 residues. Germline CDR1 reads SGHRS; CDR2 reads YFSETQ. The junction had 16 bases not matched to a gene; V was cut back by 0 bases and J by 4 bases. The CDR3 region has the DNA TGCGCCAGCAGCTTGGCAACCCTTAGCGGGAGCAAAGAAAGAGAGACCCAGTACTTC. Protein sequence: CASSLATLSGSKERETQYF. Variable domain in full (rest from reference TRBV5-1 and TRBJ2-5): KAGVTQTPRYLIKTRGQQVTLSCSPISGHRSVSWYQQTPGQGLQFLFEYFSETQRNKGNFPGRFSGRQFSNSRSEMNVSTLELGDSALYLCASSLATLSGSKERETQYFGPGTRLLVL.

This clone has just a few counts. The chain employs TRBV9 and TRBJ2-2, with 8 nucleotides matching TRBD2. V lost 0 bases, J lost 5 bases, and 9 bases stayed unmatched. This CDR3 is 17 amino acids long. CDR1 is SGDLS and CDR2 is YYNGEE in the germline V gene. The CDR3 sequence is CASSVVPGRAGTGELFF. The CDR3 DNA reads TGTGCCAGCAGCGTAGTCCCCGGGAGGGCTGGAACCGGGGAGCTGTTTTTT.